The 29 T cell receptor beta chains in this list originate from one sample, sequenced in a study of T cell responses to AZD1222 COVID-19 vaccine. Clones were read by immunoSEQ multiplex PCR, and TCRdb kept only the in-frame ones, dropping some. The sample gives some 140,000 clones, roughly 90% of which show up once; more than 5.5% is in the top ten. The material sequenced was peripheral blood, taken on day 0 of MenACWY control vaccination. These receptors came from an adult in good health.

For this clone: One end of the junction is discordant with germline, which a read error may explain. This sequence joins TRBV28 and TRBJ1-5; 8 bases align to TRBD1. This CDR3 spans 15 amino acids. Germline V lookup: CDR1 MDHEN, CDR2 SYDVKM. The CDR3: CASSGWSGGKKPQHF. Here the CDR3 DNA reads TGTGCCAGCAGTGGGTGGTCAGGGGGCAAGAAGCCCCAACATTTT.

A remark on this clone: The sample contains more than one DNA sequence encoding this CDR3. J is TRBJ1-6 and V is TRBV5-1; D is unresolved. CDR1 and CDR2 (germline): SGHRS, YFSETQ. Between the trimmed V and J ends, which lost 3 bases and 9 bases, there was a span of 16 bases. The CDR3 runs to 15 residues. The DNA for the CDR3 is TGCGCCAGCAGCTCTTTTGGCAGAGAGAGTTCACCCCTCCACTTT. Translated: CASSSFGRESSPLHF.

The rearrangement joins TRBV3-1 (or the pseudogene TRBV3-2) to TRBJ2-7; D may be TRBD1 (6 bases). This CDR3 has 15 amino acids. V lost 1 base, J lost 5 bases, and 15 bases lay in between. Germline assignment: CDR1 LGHDT and CDR2 YNNKEL (reference sequence). The CDR3 nucleotides are TGTGCCAGCAGCCAAGTCAGCCAGGGGCTCGACGAGCAGTACTTC. It yields the protein CASSQVSQGLDEQYF.

The V call is TRBV6-2 or TRBV6-3, the J call TRBJ1-2; the D gene is possibly TRBD1 (6 bases). The CDR3 spans 14 residues. The V and J ends lost 4 bases and 2 bases respectively, with 11 bases between them. Germline V gives CDR1 MNHEY, CDR2 SVGEGT. CDR3 residues: CASSSLDRNYGYTF. As DNA, the CDR3 is TGTGCCAGCAGTTCCCTGGACAGAAACTATGGCTACACCTTC.

This chain uses TRBV19 with TRBJ2-2; D gene ambiguous. CDR1 LNHDA and CDR2 SQIVND come from the germline V gene (reference sequence). Between the trimmed V and J ends, which lost 5 bases and 0 bases, there was a span of 4 bases. There are 13 residues in the CDR3. The CDR3 coding sequence is TGTGCCAGTAGTCCCACGAACACCGGGGAGCTGTTTTTT. The encoded protein is CASSPTNTGELFF.

The CDR3 reads CATSWGAGNQPQHF. The CDR3 DNA reads TGTGCCACCAGTTGGGGGGCTGGCAATCAGCCCCAGCATTTT. The V gene is TRBV24-1, the J gene TRBJ1-5; a weak D match, TRBD1 (6 bases). This CDR3 has 14 amino acids. Trimming took 6 bases from V and 2 from J, leaving 10 bases between them. Per the germline V gene, CDR1 is KGHDR and CDR2 is SFDVKD.

The chain couples TRBV5-1 to TRBJ1-1; D is ambiguous. In germline, CDR1 is SGHRS, CDR2 YFSETQ. Trimming shortened V by 3 bases and J by 3 bases, and 3 bases separated the two germline ends. The CDR3 has 11 amino acids. The chain's CDR3 is CASSSDTEAFF. The CDR3 coding sequence is TGCGCCAGCAGCTCGGACACTGAAGCTTTCTTT.

This rearrangement joins TRBV5-1 to TRBJ2-5; D remains ambiguous. The CDR3 spans 14 residues. From germline, CDR1 is SGHRS and CDR2 YFSETQ. The V gene lost 0 bases and the J gene lost 5 bases, with 11 bases spanning the gap. CDR3 sequence: CASSLVLEGETQYF. DNA of the CDR3: TGCGCCAGCAGCTTGGTGCTTGAAGGCGAGACCCAGTACTTC.

The V gene is TRBV18, the J gene TRBJ1-5; D possibly corresponds to TRBD1 (5 bases). Germline loops: CDR1 KGHSH, CDR2 LQKENI. The germline V and J ends were trimmed by 2 bases and 5 bases, with 10 bases remaining between them. The CDR3 loop spans 14 amino acids. CDR3 bases: TGTGCCAGCTCACCATACCGGGACTATCAGCCCCAGCATTTT. Protein product: CASSPYRDYQPQHF.

The V call is TRBV7-9, the J call TRBJ2-3; TRBD1 aligns across 7 bases. CDR1 and CDR2 (germline): SEHNR, FQNEAQ (reference sequence). The CDR3 is 16 amino acids. The V and J ends lost 5 bases and 3 bases, in that order; junction bases with no gene match: 11. The CDR3 sequence: CASSPPDRAVTDTQYF. CDR3 coding DNA: TGTGCCAGCAGCCCCCCCGACAGGGCGGTGACAGATACGCAGTATTTT.

The genes are TRBV29-1 and TRBJ1-1; 8 bases are shared with TRBD1. Germline assignment: CDR1 SQVTM and CDR2 ANQGSEA. The CDR3 has 12 amino acids. V lost 8 bases and J lost 4; bases outside the gene matches: 6. CDR3 DNA sequence: TGCAGCCCCGGCCAGGGGGCCACTGAAGCTTTCTTT. This encodes CSPGQGATEAFF.

The CDR3 DNA follows: TGTGCCAGCTCGACTGACAGCAATTCACCCCTCCACTTT. Translation: CASSTDSNSPLHF. The chain is built from TRBV18 and TRBJ1-6, with D perhaps matching TRBD1 (5 bases). The CDR3 loop spans 13 amino acids. V lost 6 bases to trimming and J lost 7 bases, with 10 bases between them. Germline CDR1 and CDR2: KGHSH and LQKENI.

This chain uses TRBV19 with TRBJ1-1; a possible D gene is TRBD1 (6 bases). The CDR3 covers 11 residues. With 8 bases removed from V and 8 bases from J, the gap between germline ends came to 12 bases. Per the germline V gene, CDR1 is LNHDA and CDR2 is SQIVND (reference sequence). The CDR3 nucleotides are TGTGCCAGTGGCCCCGGGACAGAAGCTTTCTTT. This sequence encodes CASGPGTEAFF. The variable domain in full, with the rest retrieved from reference TRBV19 and TRBJ1-1, is DGGITQSPKYLFRKEGQNVTLSCEQNLNHDAMYWYRQDPGQGLRLIYYSQIVNDFQKGDIAEGYSVSREKKESFPLTVTSAQKNPTAFYLCASGPGTEAFFGQGTRLTVV.

Written as DNA, the CDR3 is TGTGCTAGTGGCCGTAGCGGGAGGGAATCCAATGAGCAGTTCTTC. Amino acid sequence: CASGRSGRESNEQFF. The rearrangement joins TRBV12-5 to TRBJ2-1; TRBD2 agrees at 11 bases. This CDR3 has 15 residues. V was pared by 6 bases and J by 6 bases, with 7 bases of the junction left unmatched. Germline CDR1 and CDR2: LGHNT and FRNRAP.

The chain couples TRBV5-1 to TRBJ2-3, with 14 bases fitting TRBD2. With 5 bases clipped from V and 0 bases from J, the junction kept 8 bases outside the gene matches. The germline CDR1 and CDR2 sequences are SGHRS and YFSETQ. The CDR3 runs to 18 residues. The CDR3 sequence is CASRSGTSGGLSTDTQYF. CDR3 nucleotides: TGCGCCAGCAGATCCGGGACTAGCGGGGGACTAAGCACAGATACGCAGTATTTT.

The rearrangement joins TRBV5-4 to TRBJ1-6; D is uncertain. The germline V gene has CDR1 SGHNT and CDR2 YYREEE (reference sequence). V lost 1 base and J lost 0, with 5 bases in between. CDR3 size: 15 residues. Here the CDR3 reads CASSLTSSYNSPLHF. In DNA, the CDR3 is TGTGCCAGCAGCTTGACAAGCTCCTATAATTCACCCCTCCACTTT.

The chain employs TRBV25-1 and TRBJ1-5; tentative D call: TRBD1 (6 bases). Trimming pared 6 bases from V and 4 bases from J, leaving 13 bases between. The CDR3 extends over 14 amino acids. Germline lookup yields CDR1 MGHDK and CDR2 SYGVNS. CDR3 in DNA: TGTGCCAGCAGGCAAAGACAGGTTAATCAGCCCCAGCATTTT. It specifies CASRQRQVNQPQHF. Using reference TRBV25-1 and TRBJ1-5 for the parts outside the CDR3, the full variable domain is EADIYQTPRYLVIGTGKKITLECSQTMGHDKMYWYQQDPGMELHLIHYSYGVNSTEKGDLSSESTVSRIRTEHFPLTLESARPSHTSQYLCASRQRQVNQPQHFGDGTRLSIL.

This clone is a singleton in its sample. V is TRBV6-5 and J is TRBJ1-1; D not certain. With 10 bases removed from V and 8 bases from J, the gap between germline ends came to 11 bases. The germline CDR1 and CDR2 sequences are MNHEY and SVGAGI. There are 10 residues in the CDR3. This CDR3 reads CAIPRREAFF. The CDR3 bases are TGTGCCATTCCCCGAAGGGAAGCTTTCTTT.

This chain links TRBV13 with TRBJ2-1; the D gene is possibly TRBD2 (6 bases). The CDR3 has 18 residues. Germline V lookup: CDR1 PRHDT, CDR2 FYEKMQ (reference sequence). V lost 5 bases and J 6 bases, leaving 26 bases between the germline ends. The CDR3 bases are TGTGCCAGCAGCCACCAGACCCCCTCCAGTAGGGGAGGCAATGAGCAGTTCTTC. Protein sequence: CASSHQTPSSRGGNEQFF.

The rearrangement joins TRBV6-5 to TRBJ2-7; no definite D call. V dropped 6 bases and J dropped 0 bases, with 9 bases sitting between them. Germline CDR1 is MNHEY and CDR2 is SVGAGI. This CDR3 is 13 amino acids long. CDR3 sequence (DNA): TGTGCCAGCAGCCGGGCCCACTCCTACGAGCAGTACTTC. It codes for CASSRAHSYEQYF.

This clone was seen a handful of times. The V gene is TRBV19, the J gene TRBJ2-1; possible D gene TRBD2, 6 bases. In germline, CDR1 is LNHDA, CDR2 SQIVND (reference sequence). There are 16 residues in the CDR3. Trimming took 5 bases from V and 10 from J, leaving 24 bases between them. The CDR3, as DNA: TGTGCCAGTAGTGGGGCGGGACGCTACACATGGGGAGAGCAGTTCTTC. Its translation is CASSGAGRYTWGEQFF.

The chain joins TRBV6-6 to TRBJ2-7; TRBD1 might be the D (6 bases). The CDR3 sequence is 11 residues long. V was cut by 5 bases and J by 4 bases, with 6 bases left in between. Germline values: CDR1 MNHNY, CDR2 SVGAGI (reference sequence). CDR3 in DNA: TGTGCCAGCAGTACAGGGTACGAGCAGTACTTC. The encoded protein is CASSTGYEQYF.

To note about this clone: The sample contains more than one DNA sequence encoding this CDR3. V and J are TRBV19 and TRBJ2-2, with TRBD1 matching 8 bases. Germline V lookup: CDR1 LNHDA, CDR2 SQIVND (reference sequence). The CDR3 is 16 amino acids. The ends lost 1 base at V and 0 bases at J; junction bases unmatched: 1. In DNA, the CDR3 is TGTGCCAGTAGTATAGTACAGGGGGCGAACACCGGGGAGCTGTTTTTT. Translated, it gives CASSIVQGANTGELFF.

The chain carries TRBV4-1 and TRBJ2-5, with D unresolved. With 2 bases removed from V and 2 bases from J, the gap between germline ends came to 6 bases. This CDR3 has 13 amino acids. Germline CDR1 reads MGHRA; CDR2 reads YSYEKL. The CDR3 region has the DNA TGCGCCAGCAGCCAAATGGGACAAGAGACCCAGTACTTC. Translation: CASSQMGQETQYF.

This sequence joins TRBV7-2 and TRBJ2-7; TRBD2 matches at 9 bases. This CDR3 spans 14 amino acids. Germline trimming cut 3 bases from V and 4 bases from J; bases unmatched to any gene: 4. Germline CDR1 is SGHTA and CDR2 is FQGNSA. CDR3 sequence (DNA): TGTGCCAGCAGCTTTAGCGGGGGACCTTACGAGCAGTACTTC. This encodes CASSFSGGPYEQYF.

The chain links TRBV2 to TRBJ1-6; a possible D gene is TRBD1 (5 bases). V lost 7 bases to trimming and J lost 9 bases, with 13 bases between them. In germline, CDR1 is SNHLY, CDR2 FYNNEI. The CDR3 length is 13 residues. DNA of the CDR3: TGTGCCAGCACCTTTAATGGGGGTTCACCCCTCCACTTT. It specifies CASTFNGGSPLHF.

J is TRBJ2-1 and V is TRBV6-5; TRBD2 matches 9 bases. J gave up 8 bases and V 2 bases, and 10 bases lay outside the gene matches. The germline gives CDR1 MNHEY, CDR2 SVGAGI. This CDR3 has 16 residues. As DNA, the CDR3 is TGTGCCAGCAGTTACCAACCTAGCGGGACTTTCCATGAGCAGTTCTTC. Translated: CASSYQPSGTFHEQFF.

The chain links TRBV7-9 to TRBJ2-7; TRBD2 matches 10 bases. The germline V gene encodes CDR1 SEHNR and CDR2 FQNEAQ (reference sequence). This CDR3 region has 14 residues. Trimming took 5 bases from V and 5 from J; bases not matched to a gene: 6. CDR3 DNA: TGTGCCAGCAGCATCACTAGCGGGGTTGACGAGCAGTACTTC. Translated, it gives CASSITSGVDEQYF. Variable domain in full (rest from reference TRBV7-9 and TRBJ2-7): DTGVSQNPRHKITKRGQNVTFRCDPISEHNRLYWYRQTLGQGPEFLTYFQNEAQLEKSRLLSDRFSAERPKGSFSTLEIQRTEQGDSAMYLCASSITSGVDEQYFGPGTRLTVT.

This chain joins TRBV15 and TRBJ1-4; D possibly corresponds to TRBD1 (5 bases). Trimming pared 5 bases from V and 7 bases from J, leaving 23 bases between. The germline V gene has CDR1 LNHNV and CDR2 YYDKDF (reference sequence). This CDR3 has 17 residues. The CDR3 sequence: CATSEDSGAGKTEKLFF. Written as DNA, the CDR3 is TGTGCCACCAGCGAGGATTCCGGAGCAGGGAAGACTGAAAAACTGTTTTTT. The full variable domain, in which reference TRBV15 and TRBJ1-4 provide the parts outside the CDR3, is DAMVIQNPRYQVTQFGKPVTLSCSQTLNHNVMYWYQQKSSQAPKLLFHYYDKDFNNEADTPDNFQSRRPNTSFCFLDIRSPGLGDTAMYLCATSEDSGAGKTEKLFFGSGTQLSVL.